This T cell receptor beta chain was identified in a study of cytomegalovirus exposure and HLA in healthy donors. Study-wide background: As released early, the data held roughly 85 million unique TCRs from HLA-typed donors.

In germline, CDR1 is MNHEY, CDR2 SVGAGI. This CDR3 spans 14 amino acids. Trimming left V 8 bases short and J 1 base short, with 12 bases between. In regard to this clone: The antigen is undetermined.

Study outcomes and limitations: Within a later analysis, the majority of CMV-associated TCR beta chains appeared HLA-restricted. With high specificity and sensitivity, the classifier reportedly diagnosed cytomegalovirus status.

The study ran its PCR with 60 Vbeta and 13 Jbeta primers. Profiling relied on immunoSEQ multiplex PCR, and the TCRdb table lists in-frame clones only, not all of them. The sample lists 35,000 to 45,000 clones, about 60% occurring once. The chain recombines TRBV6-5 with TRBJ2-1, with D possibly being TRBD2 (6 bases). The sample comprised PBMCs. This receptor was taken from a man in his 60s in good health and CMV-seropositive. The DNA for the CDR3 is TGTGCCAGCGGAGTAGCGGATTCCTACAATGAGCAGTTCTTC. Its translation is CASGVADSYNEQFF.